The present TCR beta chain was sequenced within a study of identifying expanded T cells in peripheral blood. This clone was seen just once. The antigen is not known. During the collection period, no donor immune events like infections were recorded. Data came from immunoSEQ multiplex PCR; TCRdb stores just in-frame clones and leaves some out. The repertoire holds 95,000 to 100,000 clones, with around nine tenths as singletons. Study-wide findings and caveats: Roughly two-week clone count variance significantly increased as total template count grew. Differentially abundant clones: 0.95 to 1.5 between replicates, around 17 at approximately 13 days, around 19 at four.

This CDR3 comprises 16 residues. The ends were cut back, 0 bases at V and 0 bases at J, with 12 bases in the middle. Germline V CDR1 and CDR2: SGHKS, YYEKEE (reference sequence). This receptor was identified in a person aged 18 to 70 in good health. The sample taken for sequencing was blood. The V and J genes are TRBV5-5 and TRBJ1-2; the D is unclear. In DNA, the CDR3 is TGTGCCAGCAGCTTGGGAAATACGGTAGCTAACTATGGCTACACCTTC. Its translation is CASSLGNTVANYGYTF.